A single sample gave rise to the 29 T cell receptor beta chains below, sequenced in a study of OX40 agonist ivuxolimab in advanced cancers. The protocol was immunoSEQ multiplex PCR, while the TCRdb copy is restricted to in-frame clones and leaves out a portion. This table holds about 62,000 clones, 79% found once. Here the sequenced sample was CD4+ or CD8+ T cells sorted from blood, taken in a trial of the OX40 agonist ivuxolimab. The receptors here all came from an adult with an advanced solid tumor such as melanoma, head and neck, liver or kidney cancer.

The genes are TRBV7-6 and TRBJ1-3; D unclear. Germline CDR1 and CDR2: SGHVS and FNYEAQ. CDR3 length: 15 amino acids. The V end lost 0 bases, the J end lost 3 bases, and 9 bases lay between the germline ends. CDR3 nucleotide sequence: TGTGCCAGCAGCTTAGCGAGCGGAGGTGGAAACACCATATATTTT. This gives the protein CASSLASGGGNTIYF.

This chain uses TRBV7-9 with TRBJ2-4; D may be TRBD1 or TRBD2 (5 bases each). Trimming took off 5 bases at V and 3 bases at J, with 14 bases between the two ends. The V gene's germline CDR1 is SEHNR and CDR2 FQNEAQ (reference sequence). CDR3 length: 15 amino acids. CDR3 in amino acids: CASSPPLGDKNIQYF. Written as DNA, the CDR3 is TGTGCCAGCAGCCCCCCCCTGGGGGACAAAAACATTCAGTACTTC. The full variable domain, its missing parts supplied by reference TRBV7-9 and TRBJ2-4, is DTGVSQNPRHKITKRGQNVTFRCDPISEHNRLYWYRQTLGQGPEFLTYFQNEAQLEKSRLLSDRFSAERPKGSFSTLEIQRTEQGDSAMYLCASSPPLGDKNIQYFGAGTRLSVL.

This clone was detected only once. A read error may produce the germline difference seen at one junction end. V and J are TRBV5-1 and TRBJ1-5, with TRBD1 matching over 7 bases. The CDR3 loop spans 15 amino acids. The germline gives CDR1 SGHRS, CDR2 YFSETQ. The CDR3 DNA sequence: TGTGCCAGCAGCTTGAGGGACAGCTGGGCTCAGCCCCAGCATTTT. This gives the protein CASSLRDSWAQPQHF.

The V and J genes are TRBV15 and TRBJ1-1, with D maybe TRBD1 (6 bases). The CDR3 contains 17 residues. Trimming took 4 bases from V and 8 from J, leaving 26 bases between them. Germline CDR1 reads LNHNV; CDR2 reads YYDKDF (reference sequence). The DNA for the CDR3 is TGTGCCACCAGCAAAGTCGCGTCGCCGCTAGGGGGAGGCGAAGCTTTCTTT. As protein: CATSKVASPLGGGEAFF.

A single count supports this clone. This chain joins TRBV6-5 and TRBJ1-5; tentatively, D is TRBD1 (5 bases). The CDR3 contains 13 residues. Trimming shortened V by 0 bases and J by 9 bases, and 9 bases separated the two germline ends. Germline lookup yields CDR1 MNHEY and CDR2 SVGAGI. The CDR3 spells CASSYSKQGPQHF. CDR3 DNA sequence: TGTGCCAGCAGTTACTCGAAGCAGGGGCCCCAGCATTTT.

This chain links TRBV18 with TRBJ1-3, with no clear D. CDR3 length equals 15 residues. V was trimmed by 5 bases and J by 3 bases, leaving 14 bases between them. Germline lookup yields CDR1 KGHSH and CDR2 LQKENI. CDR3 residues: CASSSYQDNGNTIYF. CDR3 sequence (DNA): TGTGCCAGCTCATCGTACCAGGATAATGGAAACACCATATATTTT.

The V call is TRBV5-5, the J call TRBJ2-7; D assignment may be TRBD1 or TRBD2 (5 bases each). Trimming took 1 base from V and 3 from J, leaving 8 bases between them. CDR1 and CDR2 (germline): SGHKS, YYEKEE (reference sequence). The CDR3 covers 13 residues. This chain's CDR3 is CASSLWGNYEQYF. In nucleotides, the CDR3 is TGTGCCAGCAGCTTGTGGGGGAACTACGAGCAGTACTTC.

The CDR3 reads CASSLTRGQDGYTF. DNA for the CDR3: TGTGCCAGCAGCTTAACGAGGGGGCAAGACGGCTACACCTTC. The V call is TRBV7-9, the J call TRBJ1-2; TRBD1 aligns across 7 bases. The germline V gene has CDR1 SEHNR and CDR2 FQNEAQ (reference sequence). This CDR3 is built from 14 residues. The V segment lost 2 bases and the J segment 8 bases; nucleotides outside the gene matches: 8.

The chain combines TRBV7-9 with TRBJ2-3; possible D gene TRBD2, 7 bases. V lost 4 bases to trimming and J lost 4 bases, with 12 bases between them. This CDR3 contains 14 residues. The germline V gene encodes CDR1 SEHNR and CDR2 FQNEAQ (reference sequence). The CDR3 spells CASSSGGYPDTQYF. In DNA form, the CDR3 reads TGTGCCAGCAGCTCGGGGGGCTACCCAGATACGCAGTATTTT.

The chain is built from TRBV27 and TRBJ2-1, with D maybe TRBD1 (5 bases). CDR1 is MNHEY and CDR2 is SMNVEV in the germline V gene (reference sequence). Trimming removed 5 bases at V and 10 bases at J, with 21 bases between. This CDR3 contains 15 residues. The CDR3 bases are TGTGCCAGCAGTCCCCGGAAGGGGCTCTGGATGGAGCAGTTCTTC. Amino acid sequence: CASSPRKGLWMEQFF.

The gene calls are TRBV19 and TRBJ2-1, with D perhaps matching TRBD2 (5 bases). CDR1 and CDR2 (germline): LNHDA, SQIVND (reference sequence). V was pared by 7 bases and J by 8 bases, with 21 bases between. The CDR3 runs 15 residues. The CDR3 loop is CASKGGLRATDEQFF. DNA of the CDR3: TGTGCCAGTAAGGGCGGGCTTCGAGCAACGGATGAGCAGTTCTTC.

This clone was seen only once. The CDR3 here is CASSLGAGYTF. The CDR3 DNA follows: TGTGCCAGCAGCTTGGGGGCGGGCTACACCTTC. The chain recombines TRBV5-4 with TRBJ1-2; no reliable D call. CDR1 and CDR2 from the germline V gene are SGHNT and YYREEE (reference sequence). The CDR3 has 11 residues. The ends were cut back, 0 bases at V and 8 bases at J, with 5 bases in the middle.

The CDR3 coding sequence is TGTGCCAGCAGTTTATCATCGGGGCGCGGTGAAAAACTGTTTTTT. The encoded protein is CASSLSSGRGEKLFF. The rearrangement links TRBV27 to TRBJ1-4, with a possible D match to TRBD1 (5 bases). Trimming removed 0 bases at V and 7 bases at J, with 12 bases between. The CDR3 is 15 amino acids. CDR1 and CDR2 from the germline V gene are MNHEY and SMNVEV (reference sequence).

The J gene is TRBJ1-3, the V gene TRBV9; 9 bases match TRBD1. The germline V gene has CDR1 SGDLS and CDR2 YYNGEE. Trimming removed 4 bases from V and 8 bases from J; junction bases left unmatched: 7. The CDR3 runs 14 residues. The CDR3 protein is CASSPRGQGDTIYF. As DNA, the CDR3 is TGTGCCAGCAGCCCCCGGGGACAGGGAGACACCATATATTTT.

This clone was recorded once. The chain recombines TRBV19 with TRBJ1-2; TRBD1 agrees at 7 bases. The CDR3 length is 13 residues. The ends lost 6 bases at V and 5 bases at J; junction bases unmatched: 6. CDR1 and CDR2 from the germline V gene are LNHDA and SQIVND (reference sequence). CDR3 coding DNA: TGTGCCAGTAGGGAGGGACAGATGTATGGCTACACCTTC. Translation: CASREGQMYGYTF.

The chain combines TRBV6-5 with TRBJ2-3; D unresolved. Germline V CDR1 and CDR2: MNHEY, SVGAGI. This CDR3 has 13 residues. V shed 1 base and J shed 4 bases, with 6 bases lying between them. Here the CDR3 DNA reads TGTGCCAGCAGTTACTATGTTGCAGATACGCAGTATTTT. This translates into CASSYYVADTQYF.

CDR3 protein: CAWRGLSEQYF. The CDR3 DNA sequence: TGTGCCTGGAGGGGGCTTTCCGAGCAGTACTTC. The rearrangement links TRBV30 to TRBJ2-7; tentatively, D is TRBD1 (5 bases). Looked up from germline, CDR1 is GTSNPN and CDR2 is SVGIG (reference sequence). Deletions cut 3 bases from V and 6 bases from J, with 9 bases between. There are 11 residues in the CDR3.

As for this clone: At one of its ends the junction is not consistent with the germline gene, which may arise from a read error. The V and J genes are TRBV9 and TRBJ2-3, with 7 bases that match TRBD2. The CDR3 runs to 16 residues. Germline values: CDR1 SGDLS, CDR2 YYNGEE. The chain's CDR3 is CASSPAWTRGTDTQYF. The DNA of the CDR3 is TGTGCCAGCAGCCCGGCCTGGACTAGGGGCACCGATACGCAGTATTTT.

The genes are TRBV27 and TRBJ1-5, with 7 bases identical to TRBD1. With V trimmed by 6 bases and J by 1 base, 6 bases remained unmatched. This CDR3 has 15 residues. Germline lookup yields CDR1 MNHEY and CDR2 SMNVEV (reference sequence). This CDR3 is CASRAGGRSNQPQHF. DNA for the CDR3: TGTGCCAGCAGGGCAGGGGGTCGGAGCAATCAGCCCCAGCATTTT.

The chain links TRBV7-9 to TRBJ2-2; D remains unclear. Germline V gene lookup returns CDR1 SEHNR and CDR2 FQNEAQ (reference sequence). There are 12 residues in the CDR3. The ends were cut back, 1 base at V and 6 bases at J, with 3 bases in the middle. The CDR3 region is CASSLGPGELFF. The CDR3 DNA sequence: TGTGCCAGCAGCTTAGGGCCCGGGGAGCTGTTTTTT.

The rearrangement links TRBV7-6 to TRBJ2-3; D is possibly TRBD1 or TRBD2 (5 bases each). V was pared by 0 bases and J by 4 bases, with 8 bases between. This CDR3 region has 14 residues. The V gene's germline CDR1 is SGHVS and CDR2 FNYEAQ. The CDR3 loop reads CASSLAPGPDTQYF. As DNA, the CDR3 is TGTGCCAGCAGCTTAGCGCCGGGGCCAGATACGCAGTATTTT.

The chain is built from TRBV30 and TRBJ2-5, with 7 bases matching TRBD1. J lost 5 bases, V lost 4 bases, and 10 bases had no gene match. The CDR3 spans 14 residues. CDR1 is GTSNPN and CDR2 is SVGIG in the germline V gene (reference sequence). The CDR3 DNA reads TGTGCCTGGAATGAACAGGGGAATACGGAGACCCAGTACTTC. It yields the protein CAWNEQGNTETQYF.

This clone has just a few counts. This chain joins TRBV29-1 and TRBJ2-5, with no clear D. The V end lost 6 bases, the J end lost 2 bases, and 10 bases lay between the germline ends. Per the germline V gene, CDR1 is SQVTM and CDR2 is ANQGSEA. This CDR3 spans 12 amino acids. The CDR3 DNA is TGCAGCGTATCGGACGGTCAAGAGACCCAGTACTTC. Encoded protein: CSVSDGQETQYF.

The chain uses TRBV27 and TRBJ1-1; TRBD1 aligns across 7 bases. CDR1 and CDR2 from the germline V gene are MNHEY and SMNVEV (reference sequence). The V gene end was trimmed by 6 bases and the J gene end by 5 bases; junction bases not matched to a gene: 6. This CDR3 contains 13 residues. The CDR3 sequence is CASSISGGTEAFF. CDR3 DNA: TGTGCCAGCAGCATTTCAGGGGGGACTGAAGCTTTCTTT.

The chain recombines TRBV7-3 with TRBJ2-1; D is possibly TRBD2 (5 bases). This CDR3 comprises 16 residues. In germline, CDR1 is SGHTA, CDR2 FQGTGA. V lost 5 bases to trimming and J lost 0 bases, with 14 bases between them. The CDR3 DNA is TGTGCCAGCAGCGCCGTAGCGAGAAGCTCCTACAATGAGCAGTTCTTC. This encodes CASSAVARSSYNEQFF.

V is TRBV2 and J is TRBJ2-3; unclear D gene. Per germline, CDR1 SNHLY and CDR2 FYNNEI. Trimming stripped 2 bases from V and 2 bases from J, with 2 bases between. This CDR3 has 12 residues. This CDR3 reads CASSENTDTQYF. The CDR3 coding sequence is TGTGCCAGCAGTGAAAACACAGATACGCAGTATTTT.

The rearrangement links TRBV6-5 to TRBJ1-4; D is undetermined. CDR3 length: 12 amino acids. Between the trimmed V and J ends, which lost 0 bases and 7 bases, there was a span of 3 bases. Germline loops: CDR1 MNHEY, CDR2 SVGAGI. This chain's CDR3 is CASSYSGEKLFF. In DNA form, the CDR3 reads TGTGCCAGCAGTTACTCGGGTGAAAAACTGTTTTTT.

This clone has a handful of counts. The J gene is TRBJ1-6, the V gene TRBV2; tentative D call: TRBD1 (6 bases). Germline-derived CDR1 and CDR2 are SNHLY and FYNNEI. The V and J ends lost 9 bases and 9 bases respectively, with 12 bases between them. CDR3 length: 12 amino acids. The CDR3 is CASRTVSSPLHF. CDR3 DNA: TGTGCCAGTAGGACAGTTAGTTCACCCCTCCACTTT.

This chain connects TRBV28 to TRBJ2-7, with 14 nucleotides matching TRBD2. This CDR3 contains 15 residues. Per germline, CDR1 MDHEN and CDR2 SYDVKM. After removal of 5 bases from V and 5 bases from J, the junction contained 5 bases not matched to a gene. CDR3 bases: TGTGCCAGCAGTGCGACTAGCGGGAGGGCCAACGAGCAGTACTTC. This encodes CASSATSGRANEQYF.